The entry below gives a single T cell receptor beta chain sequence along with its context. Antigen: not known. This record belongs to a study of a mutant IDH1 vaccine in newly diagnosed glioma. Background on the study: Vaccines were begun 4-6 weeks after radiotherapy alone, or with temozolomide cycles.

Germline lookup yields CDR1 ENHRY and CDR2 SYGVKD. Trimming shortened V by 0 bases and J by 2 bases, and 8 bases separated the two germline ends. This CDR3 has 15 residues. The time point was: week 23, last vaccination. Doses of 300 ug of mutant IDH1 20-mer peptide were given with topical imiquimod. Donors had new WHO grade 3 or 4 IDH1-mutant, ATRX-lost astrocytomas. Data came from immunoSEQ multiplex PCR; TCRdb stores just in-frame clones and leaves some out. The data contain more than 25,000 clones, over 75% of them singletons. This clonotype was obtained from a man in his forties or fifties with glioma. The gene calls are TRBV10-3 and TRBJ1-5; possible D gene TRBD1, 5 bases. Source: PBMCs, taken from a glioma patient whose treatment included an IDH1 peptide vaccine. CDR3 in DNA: TGTGCCATCAGTGAGTCGCGGGGGGGCAATCAGCCCCAGCATTTT. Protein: CAISESRGGNQPQHF.